Following are 3 T cell receptor beta chains from one sample sequenced in a study of blood T cell repertoires in COVID-19. The protocol was immunoSEQ multiplex PCR, while the TCRdb copy is restricted to in-frame clones and leaves out a portion. This sample carries around 50,000 clones, around 73% of them seen once, and the ten largest clones take about 5%. Sequencing was carried out using PBMCs or T cells enriched from blood (not recorded which). Receptors were obtained from a woman in her forties or fifties with acute COVID-19.

V gene TRBV7-9 combines with J gene TRBJ1-2; 7 nucleotides line up with TRBD1. The CDR3 consists of 15 residues. The V segment lost 7 bases and the J segment 1 base; nucleotides outside the gene matches: 9. CDR1 is SEHNR and CDR2 is FQNEAQ in the germline V gene (reference sequence). CDR3 sequence (DNA): TGTGCCAGCACCCCAACCCGGGACAGTAACTATGGCTACACCTTC. Translating it yields CASTPTRDSNYGYTF.

V and J are TRBV7-6 and TRBJ2-1, with TRBD1 matching over 9 bases. Germline trimming cut 5 bases from V and 4 bases from J; bases unmatched to any gene: 9. The germline CDR1 and CDR2 sequences are SGHVS and FNYEAQ. This CDR3 comprises 16 residues. The CDR3 loop reads CASSPTGQGLYNEQFF. In DNA, the CDR3 is TGTGCCAGCAGCCCTACGGGACAGGGCCTATACAATGAGCAGTTCTTC.

V is TRBV10-3 and J is TRBJ2-5; 7 bases align to TRBD1. The V gene's germline CDR1 is ENHRY and CDR2 SYGVKD. Trimming at V came to 6 bases and at J to 2 bases, leaving 6 bases not matched to a gene. CDR3 length: 14 residues. CDR3 amino acids: CAIRPGTAQETQYF. In DNA form, the CDR3 reads TGTGCCATCAGGCCCGGGACAGCTCAAGAGACCCAGTACTTC.